A selection of T cell receptor beta chains follows, all from one sample in a study of T cell changes during pregnancy in multiple sclerosis. TCRdb's copy holds only in-frame clones and misses some; the assay was immunoSEQ multiplex PCR. The data contain roughly 42,000 clones, around 93% of them singletons. Sequenced material: CD4+ T cells from peripheral blood mononuclear cells, taken after pregnancy. Receptors were obtained from a female donor with multiple sclerosis, enrolled in a pregnancy study. Both conserved end residues are part of each CDR3. Each record gives: clone size, D gene, V gene, J gene, CDR3 DNA, CDR3 protein. D genes are given only for firm matches. The size of a clone is reported for some rows only, either as once, few or many, or as a class for expanded clones.

-,TRBD1,TRBV19,TRBJ1-5,TGTGCCAGTAGTCCGGGACAGGGTTTGAGCAATCAGCCCCAGCATTTT,CASSPGQGLSNQPQHF
-,-,TRBV19,TRBJ2-5,TGTGCCAGTAGTATCCAGGAGGGAGAGACCCAGTACTTC,CASSIQEGETQYF
-,TRBD2,TRBV7-9,TRBJ2-3,TGTGCCAGCAGCGAACTAGCGGGGGGTGCAGATACGCAGTATTTT,CASSELAGGADTQYF
-,TRBD1,TRBV6-5,TRBJ1-2,TGTGCCAGCAGCCAGGACAGGGGAGGTGGCTACACCTTC,CASSQDRGGGYTF
-,TRBD2,TRBV10-1,TRBJ2-4,TGCGCCAGCAGTGAGTCGATGGGACTAGGGGCAAAGAACATTCAGTACTTC,CASSESMGLGAKNIQYF
-,TRBD2,TRBV6-5,TRBJ2-2,TGTGCCAGCAAATCAGCGGGAGCGATAGCCGGGGAGCTGTTTTTT,CASKSAGAIAGELFF
-,TRBD1,TRBV19,TRBJ2-2,TGTGCCAGCAAAGGGACAGCCGGCACCGGGGAGCTGTTTTTT,CASKGTAGTGELFF
-,TRBD1,TRBV7-8,TRBJ2-7,TGTGCCAGCAGCAGCAGGGACAGGGGGCTTCCGCAGTACTTC,CASSSRDRGLPQYF
-,TRBD1,TRBV6-1,TRBJ1-2,TGTGCCAGCAGTGAAGACAGGGGTGGCTATGGCTACACCTTC,CASSEDRGGYGYTF
-,TRBD2,TRBV14,TRBJ2-7,TGTGCCAGCAGCCAAGGAGTAGCGGGGGGCGCCCGCCCCTACGAGCAGTACTTC,CASSQGVAGGARPYEQYF
-,-,TRBV29-1,TRBJ1-2,TGCAGCGTTGAGGCGGGGGCAGGGATCTATGGCTACACCTTC,CSVEAGAGIYGYTF
-,-,TRBV10-3,TRBJ2-7,TGTGCCATCAGTCAAGCGGGTCTCCCACCCCCTAAGCAGTACTTC,CAISQAGLPPPKQYF
-,-,TRBV2,TRBJ1-1,TGTGCCAGCCAGGTGAACACTGAAGCTTTCTTT,CASQVNTEAFF
-,TRBD1,TRBV9,TRBJ2-5,TGTGCCAGCAGCGTAGATGGGACAGGGGGGAAGACCCAGTACTTC,CASSVDGTGGKTQYF
-,-,TRBV5-1,TRBJ2-3,TGCGCCAGCAGCTTGACGAGCGGCACAGATACGCAGTATTTT,CASSLTSGTDTQYF
once,TRBD2,TRBV5-1,TRBJ2-7,TGCGCCAGCAGCTCGGGACTAGCGGGCCTAGACGAGCAGTACTTC,CASSSGLAGLDEQYF
-,-,TRBV2,TRBJ1-6,TGTGCCAGCCATTATGACAGGAGCTCCTATAATTCACCCCTCCACTTT,CASHYDRSSYNSPLHF
once,TRBD2,TRBV6-5,TRBJ2-7,TGTGCCAGCAGTTACGGAGTCCAGCGGGGGGGCTACGAGCAGTACTTC,CASSYGVQRGGYEQYF
-,-,TRBV19,TRBJ1-5,TGTGCCAGTAGTATTTGGACACGAAGAAATCAGCCCCAGCATTTT,CASSIWTRRNQPQHF
-,-,TRBV5-1,TRBJ2-7,TGCGCCAGCAGCTTGACTACCCGGGAGAAGTACTTC,CASSLTTREKYF
-,-,TRBV7-8,TRBJ1-1,TGTGCCAGCAGCCCGACACGTAACTCAGGGTCCACTGAAGCTTTCTTT,CASSPTRNSGSTEAFF
once,-,TRBV7-7,TRBJ2-3,TGTGCTAGCAGCTTAGTAGCTCGGACTCAGTCCCTCACAGATACGCAGTATTTT,CASSLVARTQSLTDTQYF
-,TRBD1,TRBV18,TRBJ1-4,TGTGCCAGCTCACAACTACCCGGGACAGGGGGAATAGAACTGTTTTTT,CASSQLPGTGGIELFF
-,TRBD1,TRBV7-2,TRBJ2-7,TGTGCCAGCAGCTTAGAAGGGGGCGGGTACGAGCAGTACTTC,CASSLEGGGYEQYF
-,TRBD1,TRBV25-1,TRBJ1-2,TGTGCCACGACAGGGGACTATGGCTACACCTTC,CATTGDYGYTF
once,TRBD2,TRBV5-1,TRBJ2-5,TGCGCCAGCAGCTTGGAATTTATGACTAGCGGGGGTTTCCAAGAGACCCAGTACTTC,CASSLEFMTSGGFQETQYF
-,TRBD1,TRBV10-3,TRBJ1-2,TGTGCCATCAGTACGGGAGCAGGACAGGGCTCCTATGGCTACACCTTC,CAISTGAGQGSYGYTF
-,-,TRBV10-2,TRBJ1-1,TGCGCCAGCAGCCGGGACACGTACACTGAAGCTTTCTTT,CASSRDTYTEAFF
-,TRBD1,TRBV6-5,TRBJ2-7,TGTGCCAGCAGTTATGGCACAGGGGGCGGCGAGCAGTACTTC,CASSYGTGGGEQYF
-,TRBD2,TRBV2,TRBJ2-7,TGTGCCAGCAGGTTAACTAGCGGGGGTTTCTACGAGCAGTACTTC,CASRLTSGGFYEQYF
-,TRBD2,TRBV5-4,TRBJ2-5,TGTGCCAGCAGCCTGGGGGCTAGCGGGCACCAAGAGACCCAGTACTTC,CASSLGASGHQETQYF
-,-,TRBV7-2,TRBJ1-3,TGTGCCAGCAGCTTATTCGGGGTTGGAAACACCATATATTTT,CASSLFGVGNTIYF
-,TRBD1,TRBV4-1,TRBJ1-1,TGCGCCAGCAGCCAAGCCGGGACAGCGAACACTGAAGCTTTCTTT,CASSQAGTANTEAFF
-,-,TRBV7-6,TRBJ2-3,TGTGCCAGCAGCTTAGGAGGCGGTTCTAGCACAGATACGCAGTATTTT,CASSLGGGSSTDTQYF
-,-,TRBV5-6,TRBJ1-1,TGTGCCAGCAGCTTGAGGGGAAACACTGAAGCTTTCTTT,CASSLRGNTEAFF
-,-,TRBV25-1,TRBJ1-1,TGTGCCAGCAGTCACCGGACTGAAGCTTTCTTT,CASSHRTEAFF
-,TRBD1,TRBV11-3,TRBJ2-1,TGTGCCAGCAGCCCAGGGGGACAGGGATTTCGGAATGAGCAGTTCTTC,CASSPGGQGFRNEQFF
-,-,TRBV2,TRBJ2-5,TGTGCCAGCAGCGAAAGAGTACTTAGGGGGGGCGGGGAGACCCAGTACTTC,CASSERVLRGGGETQYF
-,-,TRBV7-2,TRBJ2-7,TGTGCCAGCAGCTCCCCGGGAAGCTCCTACGAGCAGTACTTC,CASSSPGSSYEQYF
-,-,TRBV6-6,TRBJ1-6,TGTGCCAGCAGACCATGGGGGGGCGAAGACTCACCCCTCCACTTT,CASRPWGGEDSPLHF
-,-,TRBV11-2,TRBJ1-3,TGTGCCAGCAGCTTAATCGGGGGGGCGCATCATGGAAACACCATATATTTT,CASSLIGGAHHGNTIYF
-,TRBD1,TRBV6-1,TRBJ2-1,TGTGCCAGCAGGAAACAGGGGGTGGACAATGAGCAGTTCTTC,CASRKQGVDNEQFF
-,-,TRBV19,TRBJ1-1,TGTGCCAGTAGTACCTATATAACCAGGGGCCGAGATGAAGCTTTCTTT,CASSTYITRGRDEAFF
-,TRBD2,TRBV4-2,TRBJ2-5,TGTGCCAGCAGCCGAGGGACTATAAGAGAGACCCAGTACTTC,CASSRGTIRETQYF
-,TRBD2,TRBV7-2,TRBJ2-5,TGTGCCAGCAGCTCGTTCGGACTAGCGGGGGAGAGTGGGACCCAGTACTTC,CASSSFGLAGESGTQYF
once,TRBD1,TRBV7-2,TRBJ1-1,TGTGCCAGCAGCCCCTCGACAGGGCGAGCTGAAGCTTTCTTT,CASSPSTGRAEAFF
-,-,TRBV5-1,TRBJ1-2,TGCGCCAGCAGCTATCGTGACGCCTTTCGGGAGGGCTACACCTTC,CASSYRDAFREGYTF
-,TRBD1,TRBV5-4,TRBJ2-7,TGTGCCAGCAGCGGACCGGGACAGGTAGACGAGCAGTACTTC,CASSGPGQVDEQYF
-,TRBD1,TRBV7-8,TRBJ1-5,TGTGCCAGCAGAAGGGACAGGGAAGGGAGTCAGCCCCAGCATTTT,CASRRDREGSQPQHF
-,-,TRBV5-1,TRBJ2-3,TGCGCCAGCAGCTTGCGCCCAGGTTCTGAGGATACGCAGTATTTT,CASSLRPGSEDTQYF
-,-,TRBV27,TRBJ1-4,TGTGCCAGCAGTATCTCAGGATTAACTAATGAAAAACTGTTTTTT,CASSISGLTNEKLFF
-,-,TRBV4-2,TRBJ2-7,TGTGCCAGCAGCCAGGACCTCCGCCGGGAGAACACCTACGAGCAGTACTTC,CASSQDLRRENTYEQYF
-,TRBD1,TRBV11-2,TRBJ2-7,TGTGCCAGCAGCTTAGTGGGACAGGGGAGAGTCTACGAGCAGTACTTC,CASSLVGQGRVYEQYF